The sequence of this TCR beta chain was determined in a study of shared clonotypes between healthy human individuals. Donors were healthy HIV-negative adults without recent acute infections or vaccinations. Partitioning of CD4+ cells yielded a CD45RA+ naive subset and a CD45RA-negative memory subset. Here immunoSEQ multiplex PCR was the method, and the copy in TCRdb shows in-frame clones only, minus some. The data hold approximately 1.1 million clones, with 75% to 85% observed a single time. Germline V gives CDR1 SGHTA, CDR2 FQGNSA. This CDR3 spans 17 amino acids. With V trimmed by 1 base and J by 7 bases, 11 bases remained unmatched.

V gene TRBV7-2 combines with J gene TRBJ2-1; 9 nucleotides agree with TRBD2. The clonotype comes from a man aged 18 to 35 in good health. Some clones in this sample may be carry-over from other donors' samples. What was sequenced was memory CD4+ T cells from PBMCs. Subset described: CD45RA-negative fraction. The chain's CDR3 is CASSLGGGRAVRNEQFF. Written as DNA, the CDR3 is TGTGCCAGCAGCTTAGGGGGCGGGAGGGCCGTTCGGAATGAGCAGTTCTTC.